This T cell receptor (beta chain) was captured in a study of cytomegalovirus exposure and HLA in healthy donors. PCR primers comprised 60 Vbeta and 13 Jbeta primers. Clones were sequenced by immunoSEQ multiplex PCR, and TCRdb holds only the in-frame ones, with some missing. The sample includes about 120,000 clones, 70% to 90% of them seen just once. CDR1 is MDHEN, CDR2 SYDVKM, per germline. The CDR3 is made up of 13 amino acids. With V trimmed by 5 bases and J by 5 bases, 5 bases remained unmatched. The source of this sequence is a man aged 40-49 years in good health and CMV-seronegative. This rearrangement joins TRBV28 to TRBJ1-2; 7 positions agree with TRBD1. Sequenced: PBMCs. The CDR3 region is CASSLTGPYGYTF. The CDR3 nucleotides are TGTGCCAGCAGTCTGACAGGGCCATATGGCTACACCTTC.